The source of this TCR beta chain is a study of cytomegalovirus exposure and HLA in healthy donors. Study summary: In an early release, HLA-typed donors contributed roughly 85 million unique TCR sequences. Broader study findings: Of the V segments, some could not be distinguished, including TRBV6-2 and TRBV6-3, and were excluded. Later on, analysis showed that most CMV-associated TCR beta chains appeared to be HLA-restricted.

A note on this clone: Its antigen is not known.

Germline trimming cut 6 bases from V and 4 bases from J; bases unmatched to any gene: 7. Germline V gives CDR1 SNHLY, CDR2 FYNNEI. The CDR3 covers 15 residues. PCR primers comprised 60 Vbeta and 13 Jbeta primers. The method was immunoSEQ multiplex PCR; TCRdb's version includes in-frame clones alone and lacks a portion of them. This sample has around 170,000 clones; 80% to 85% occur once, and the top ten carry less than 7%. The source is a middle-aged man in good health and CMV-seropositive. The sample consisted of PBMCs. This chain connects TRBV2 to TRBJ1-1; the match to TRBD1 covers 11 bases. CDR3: CASSLSGTGGTEAFF. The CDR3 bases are TGTGCCAGCAGCCTCTCCGGGACAGGGGGCACTGAAGCTTTCTTT.